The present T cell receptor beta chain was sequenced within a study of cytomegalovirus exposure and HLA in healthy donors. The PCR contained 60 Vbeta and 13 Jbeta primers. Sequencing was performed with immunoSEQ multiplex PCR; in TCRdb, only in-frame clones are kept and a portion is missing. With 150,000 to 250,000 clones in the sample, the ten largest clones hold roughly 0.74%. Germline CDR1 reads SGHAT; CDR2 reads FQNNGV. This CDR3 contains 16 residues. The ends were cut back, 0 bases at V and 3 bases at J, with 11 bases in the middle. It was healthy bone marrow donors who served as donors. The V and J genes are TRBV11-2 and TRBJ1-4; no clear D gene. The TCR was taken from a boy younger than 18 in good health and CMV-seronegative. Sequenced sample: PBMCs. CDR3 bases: TGTGCCAGCAGCTTAGAGGTCTGGAGCTCTAATGAAAAACTGTTTTTT. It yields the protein CASSLEVWSSNEKLFF.